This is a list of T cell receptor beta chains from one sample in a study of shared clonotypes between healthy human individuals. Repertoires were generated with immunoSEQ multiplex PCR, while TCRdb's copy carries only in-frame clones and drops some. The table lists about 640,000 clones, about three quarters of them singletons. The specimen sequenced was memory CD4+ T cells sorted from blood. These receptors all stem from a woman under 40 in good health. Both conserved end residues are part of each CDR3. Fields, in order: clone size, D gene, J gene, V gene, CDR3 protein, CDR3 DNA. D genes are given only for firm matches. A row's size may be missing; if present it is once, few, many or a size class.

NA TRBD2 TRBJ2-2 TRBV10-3 CAISPAGGNTGELFF TGTGCCATCAGCCCAGCGGGAGGGAACACCGGGGAGCTGTTTTTT
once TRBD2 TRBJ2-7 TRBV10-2 CASTGTSGSYEQYF TGCGCCAGCACGGGGACTAGCGGCTCCTACGAGCAGTACTTC
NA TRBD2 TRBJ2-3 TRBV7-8 CASSLTGTTTDTQYF TGTGCCAGCAGCCTAACCGGGACTACCACAGATACGCAGTATTTT
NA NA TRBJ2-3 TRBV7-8 CASSFEGGSTDTQYF TGTGCCAGCAGCTTCGAGGGTGGGAGCACAGATACGCAGTATTTT
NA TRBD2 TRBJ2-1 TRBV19 CASSRDTSDYEQFF TGTGCCAGTAGTAGAGATACTAGCGACTATGAGCAGTTCTTC
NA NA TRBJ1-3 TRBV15 CATSRDGAGPGNTIYF TGTGCCACCAGCAGAGATGGAGCAGGGCCTGGAAACACCATATATTTT
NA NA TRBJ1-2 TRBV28 CASSSPPGRSNYGYTF TGTGCCAGCAGTTCCCCGCCCGGCAGGTCTAACTATGGCTACACCTTC
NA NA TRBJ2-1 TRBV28 CASALPYPNEQFF TGTGCCAGCGCCTTACCCTACCCTAATGAGCAGTTCTTC
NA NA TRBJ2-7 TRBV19 CASSAGPRSTYEQYF TGTGCCAGTAGTGCGGGACCTCGATCCACCTACGAGCAGTACTTC
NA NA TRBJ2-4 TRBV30 CAWTPLTGEIAKNIQYF TGTGCCTGGACCCCCCTGACAGGAGAAATAGCCAAAAACATTCAGTACTTC
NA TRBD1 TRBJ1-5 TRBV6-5 CASRDRNQPQHF TGTGCCAGCCGGGACAGGAATCAGCCCCAGCATTTT
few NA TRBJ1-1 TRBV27 CASSLDTEAFF TGTGCCAGCAGTTTGGACACTGAAGCTTTCTTT
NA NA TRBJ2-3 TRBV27 CASSTLIGTQYF TGTGCCAGCAGCACTCTTATTGGAACGCAGTATTTT
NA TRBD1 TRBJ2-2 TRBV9 CASSLGTGPNTGELFF TGTGCCAGCAGCCTAGGGACAGGTCCCAACACCGGGGAGCTGTTTTTT
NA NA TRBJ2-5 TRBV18 CASSPRAQGTETQYF TGTGCCAGCTCACCGAGGGCGCAGGGCACGGAGACCCAGTACTTC
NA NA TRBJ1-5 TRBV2 CASKGRQNNQPQHF TGTGCCAGCAAGGGCCGGCAGAACAATCAGCCCCAGCATTTT
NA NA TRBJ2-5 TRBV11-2 CASSLDSIETQYF TGTGCCAGCAGCTTAGATAGCATTGAGACCCAGTACTTC
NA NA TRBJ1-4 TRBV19 CASSSGATNEKLFF TGTGCCAGTAGCTCGGGGGCAACTAATGAAAAACTGTTTTTT
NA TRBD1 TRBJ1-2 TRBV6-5 CASSYGGQGVYGYTF TGTGCCAGCAGTTACGGGGGACAGGGTGTCTATGGCTACACCTTC
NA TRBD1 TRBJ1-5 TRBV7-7 CAGQRKDRGHNQPQHF TGTGCCGGGCAGAGGAAGGACAGGGGGCATAATCAGCCCCAGCATTTT
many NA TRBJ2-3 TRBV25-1 CASSVRDISDTQYF TGTGCCAGCAGTGTCCGGGACATTTCGGATACGCAGTATTTT
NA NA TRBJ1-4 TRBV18 CASSPPSLRSEKLFF TGTGCCAGCTCACCACCTAGTCTCAGAAGTGAAAAACTGTTTTTT
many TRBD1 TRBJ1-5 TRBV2 CASAPRDRVDQPQHF TGTGCCAGCGCACCCCGGGACAGGGTGGACCAGCCCCAGCATTTT